This entry lists 16 T cell receptor beta chains sequenced from one sample in a study of blood T cell repertoires in COVID-19. Produced via immunoSEQ multiplex PCR; TCRdb's table is partial and in-frame only. Altogether about 240,000 clones are present, about 90% being singletons, with the ten largest covering about 3.1%. The sequenced sample was peripheral blood. These receptors were taken from a woman in her thirties who had recovered from COVID-19.

Only one count was recorded for this clone. The chain combines TRBV14 with TRBJ1-4, with a weak D call TRBD1 (6 bases). The V gene lost 0 bases and the J gene lost 10 bases, with 15 bases spanning the gap. The CDR3 has 15 amino acids. Germline CDR1 SGHDN, CDR2 FVKESK. CDR3 amino acids: CASSQEGAYMRKLFF. The CDR3 DNA reads as TGTGCCAGCAGCCAAGAGGGGGCGTATATGAGAAAACTGTTTTTT.

The chain's CDR3 is CASSLGNRGGEQYF. In DNA, the CDR3 is TGTGCCAGCAGCTTAGGAAACAGGGGAGGCGAGCAGTACTTC. The chain employs TRBV11-1 and TRBJ2-7; possible D gene TRBD1, 7 bases. CDR3 length: 14 residues. Germline values: CDR1 SGHAT, CDR2 FQDESV (reference sequence). V lost 1 base and J 6 bases, leaving 13 bases between the germline ends.

This clone was observed a handful of times. Here the CDR3 reads CASSNSETQYF. CDR3 nucleotides: TGTGCCAGTAGTAACTCAGAGACCCAGTACTTC. The chain combines TRBV19 with TRBJ2-5; D not certain. The CDR3 loop spans 11 amino acids. Per the germline V gene, CDR1 is LNHDA and CDR2 is SQIVND (reference sequence). V lost 4 bases and J lost 4, with 4 bases in between.

The chain is built from TRBV23-1 and TRBJ1-2; D gene unclear. TRBV23-1 is designated an ORF whose function remains uncertain. The CDR3 is made up of 15 amino acids. The V and J ends lost 0 bases and 5 bases respectively, with 13 bases between them. In DNA, the CDR3 is TGCGCCAGCAGTCAATCGAGGGAGGGAGGATATGGCTACACCTTC. Its protein is CASSQSREGGYGYTF.

The V call is TRBV5-1, the J call TRBJ1-2; D not certain. CDR1 is SGHRS and CDR2 is YFSETQ in the germline V gene. Trimming left V 2 bases short and J 4 bases short, with 12 bases between. The CDR3 covers 14 residues. The DNA for the CDR3 is TGCGCCAGCAGCTTCGGAGAGGGTTCCTATGGCTACACCTTC. This gives the protein CASSFGEGSYGYTF. Looking up the rest from reference TRBV5-1 and TRBJ1-2 gives the full variable domain: KAGVTQTPRYLIKTRGQQVTLSCSPISGHRSVSWYQQTPGQGLQFLFEYFSETQRNKGNFPGRFSGRQFSNSRSEMNVSTLELGDSALYLCASSFGEGSYGYTFGSGTRLTVV.

V gene TRBV27 combines with J gene TRBJ2-2; TRBD1 aligns across 8 bases. This CDR3 contains 16 residues. CDR1 MNHEY and CDR2 SMNVEV come from the germline V gene (reference sequence). The V gene end was trimmed by 6 bases and the J gene end by 1 base; junction bases not matched to a gene: 7. CDR3 nucleotides: TGTGCCAGCAGGATCCAGGGGGCGAAGAACACCGGGGAGCTGTTTTTT. Amino acids: CASRIQGAKNTGELFF.

A note on this clone: Sequence at one end of the junction differs from germline and may be a read error. V is TRBV18 and J is TRBJ1-2; 9 bases line up with TRBD1. The length of the CDR3 is 16 residues. Germline CDR1 and CDR2: KGHSH and LQKENI. The CDR3 DNA reads TGTGCCAGTTCACCCGGGACAGGGCGTCAAGGCTATGGCTACACCTTC. It yields the protein CASSPGTGRQGYGYTF.

The chain employs TRBV4-3 and TRBJ2-4, with D possibly being TRBD2 (5 bases). The CDR3 length is 15 residues. CDR1 and CDR2 from the germline V gene are LGHNA and YSLEER. The ends were cut back, 5 bases at V and 5 bases at J, with 16 bases in the middle. CDR3 protein: CASSKGLLVENIQYF. Here the CDR3 DNA reads TGCGCCAGCAGCAAAGGGTTACTAGTTGAAAACATTCAGTACTTC.

The CDR3 nucleotides read TGTGCCAGTAGTATTCTCACAGGGGGAAACTATGGCTACACCTTC. This encodes CASSILTGGNYGYTF. The chain employs TRBV19 and TRBJ1-2; 8 nucleotides line up with TRBD1. The ends lost 3 bases at V and 2 bases at J; junction bases unmatched: 5. Germline values: CDR1 LNHDA, CDR2 SQIVND (reference sequence). The CDR3 runs to 15 residues.

V is TRBV3-1 (or the pseudogene TRBV3-2) and J is TRBJ2-3; 9 bases align to TRBD2. The trim removed 1 base at V and 6 bases at J, leaving 5 bases unmatched. The CDR3 has 15 residues. The V gene's germline CDR1 is LGHDT and CDR2 YNNKEL (reference sequence). The DNA of the CDR3 is TGTGCCAGCAGCCAAGCAGCGGGAGGTTGGGATACGCAGTATTTT. Amino acid sequence: CASSQAAGGWDTQYF.

V is TRBV10-3 and J is TRBJ1-4, with D perhaps matching TRBD1 (5 bases). Germline CDR1 ENHRY, CDR2 SYGVKD. The CDR3 runs to 13 residues. V lost 6 bases to trimming and J lost 6 bases, with 11 bases between them. This CDR3 is CAIRGVADEKLFF. The CDR3 DNA is TGTGCCATCAGAGGGGTAGCGGATGAAAAACTGTTTTTT.

V is TRBV27 and J is TRBJ1-2, with 10 nucleotides matching TRBD1. With 5 bases clipped from V and 4 bases from J, the junction kept 1 base outside the gene matches. CDR1 MNHEY and CDR2 SMNVEV come from the germline V gene (reference sequence). CDR3 length: 13 residues. The CDR3 is CASSRDRGYGYTF. The CDR3 region has the DNA TGTGCCAGCAGTCGGGACAGGGGCTATGGCTACACCTTC.

V is TRBV6-4 and J is TRBJ2-2; the match to TRBD2 covers 8 bases. Germline V gene data show CDR1 as MRHNA and CDR2 as SNTAGT. The CDR3 is 15 residues long. J was trimmed by 1 base and V by 5 bases; bases with no gene match: 3. This CDR3 reads CASSLLAGNTGELFF. The CDR3 coding sequence is TGTGCCAGCAGTCTGCTAGCGGGGAACACCGGGGAGCTGTTTTTT.

This clone was counted ten times or more. The chain combines TRBV7-9 with TRBJ1-5; D perhaps matches TRBD1 (6 bases). V lost 1 base and J lost 4, with 11 bases in between. The CDR3 sequence is 15 residues long. Germline CDR1 and CDR2: SEHNR and FQNEAQ (reference sequence). Here the CDR3 reads CASSLGAGANQPQHF. The CDR3 DNA reads TGTGCCAGCAGCTTAGGTGCAGGGGCTAATCAGCCCCAGCATTTT.

The chain uses TRBV4-1 and TRBJ2-1; TRBD2 matches at 11 bases. V was pared by 2 bases and J by 3 bases, with 9 bases of the junction left unmatched. Germline CDR1 MGHRA, CDR2 YSYEKL. The CDR3 has 18 amino acids. The CDR3 DNA reads as TGCGCCAGCAGCCAACAAATACCCGGGACTAGCGGCTACAATGAGCAGTTCTTC. Its translation: CASSQQIPGTSGYNEQFF.

This chain connects TRBV5-4 to TRBJ2-2, with TRBD2 matching over 7 bases. Trimming cost V 2 bases and J 4 bases; bases outside gene matches: 5. The germline V gene has CDR1 SGHNT and CDR2 YYREEE (reference sequence). This CDR3 contains 15 residues. The CDR3: CASSFERGGTGELFF. CDR3 coding DNA: TGTGCCAGCAGCTTCGAGCGGGGAGGCACCGGGGAGCTGTTTTTT.